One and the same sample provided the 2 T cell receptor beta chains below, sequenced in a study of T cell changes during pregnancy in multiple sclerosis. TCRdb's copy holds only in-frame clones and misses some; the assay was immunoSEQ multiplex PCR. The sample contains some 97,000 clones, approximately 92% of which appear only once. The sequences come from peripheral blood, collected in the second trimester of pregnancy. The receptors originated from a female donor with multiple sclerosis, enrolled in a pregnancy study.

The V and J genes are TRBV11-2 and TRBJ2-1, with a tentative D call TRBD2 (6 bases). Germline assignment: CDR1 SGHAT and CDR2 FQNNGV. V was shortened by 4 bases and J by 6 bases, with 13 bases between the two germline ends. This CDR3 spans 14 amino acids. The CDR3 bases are TGTGCCAGCAGCTCGCGGGGTACAGCCAATGAGCAGTTCTTC. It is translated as CASSSRGTANEQFF. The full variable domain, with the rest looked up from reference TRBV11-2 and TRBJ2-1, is EAGVAQSPRYKIIEKRQSVAFWCNPISGHATLYWYQQILGQGPKLLIQFQNNGVVDDSQLPKDRFSAERLKGVDSTLKIQPAKLEDSAVYLCASSSRGTANEQFFGPGTRLTVL.

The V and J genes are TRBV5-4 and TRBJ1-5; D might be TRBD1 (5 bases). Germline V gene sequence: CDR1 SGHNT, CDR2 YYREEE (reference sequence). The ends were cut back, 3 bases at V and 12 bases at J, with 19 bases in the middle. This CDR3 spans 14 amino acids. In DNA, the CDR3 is TGTGCCAGCAGCTCAGGGCCTAGATTGCCGGACCAGCATTTT. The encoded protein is CASSSGPRLPDQHF.